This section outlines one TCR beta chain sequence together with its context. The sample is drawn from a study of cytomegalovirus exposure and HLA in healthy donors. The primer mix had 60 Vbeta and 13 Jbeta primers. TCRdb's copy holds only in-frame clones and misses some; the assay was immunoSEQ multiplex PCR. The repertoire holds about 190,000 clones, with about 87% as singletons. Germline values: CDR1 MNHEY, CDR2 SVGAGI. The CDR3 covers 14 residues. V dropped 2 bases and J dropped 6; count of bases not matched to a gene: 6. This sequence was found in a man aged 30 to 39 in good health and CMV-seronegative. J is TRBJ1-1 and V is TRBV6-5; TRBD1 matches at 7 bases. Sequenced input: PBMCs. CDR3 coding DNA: TGTGCCAGCAGTTACGACAGGGCTTCGGCTGAAGCTTTCTTT. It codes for CASSYDRASAEAFF.